The clone carrying this T cell receptor beta chain has just a few counts. What it binds is not known. Isolated RNA was reverse transcribed in full, so expressed TCRB transcripts were sequenced. The assay was immunoSEQ multiplex PCR, and TCRdb's table has in-frame clones only and misses some. Among approximately 250,000 clones, more than 15% were seen once, and the ten largest hold approximately 0.086%. It was via CD45RO/CCR7/CD25/CD127/CD95/CD27 that CD4+ naive, central memory, regulatory and stem cell-like memory cells were sorted. The sample originates from a study of beta chain features in type 1 diabetes. J lost 3 bases, V lost 6 bases, and 7 bases had no gene match. This CDR3 comprises 14 residues. CDR1 MGHDK and CDR2 SYGVNS come from the germline V gene. Study outcomes and limitations: TCRB CDR3 length was moderately but significantly reduced in all four CD4+ subsets of Type 1 diabetes patients.

The sample consisted of naive CD4+ T cells from blood. J is TRBJ2-7 and V is TRBV25-1; 8 bases are a match to TRBD1. This receptor was taken from a man in his thirties or forties with type 1 diabetes. CDR3 region: CASSSGTGLYEQYF. In DNA form, the CDR3 reads TGTGCCAGCAGCTCCGGGACAGGCCTCTACGAGCAGTACTTC.